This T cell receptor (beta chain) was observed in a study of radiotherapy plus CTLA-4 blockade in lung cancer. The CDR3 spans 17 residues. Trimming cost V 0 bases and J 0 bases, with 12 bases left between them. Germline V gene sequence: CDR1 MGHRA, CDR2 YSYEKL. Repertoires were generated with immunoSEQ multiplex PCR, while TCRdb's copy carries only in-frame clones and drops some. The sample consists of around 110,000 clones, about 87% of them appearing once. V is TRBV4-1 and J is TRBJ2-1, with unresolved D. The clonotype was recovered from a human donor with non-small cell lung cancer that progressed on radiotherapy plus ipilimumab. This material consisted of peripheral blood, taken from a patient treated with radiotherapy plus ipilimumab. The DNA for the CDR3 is TGCGCCAGCAGCCAAGACGAGACAAAGAGCTCCTACAATGAGCAGTTCTTC. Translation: CASSQDETKSSYNEQFF.